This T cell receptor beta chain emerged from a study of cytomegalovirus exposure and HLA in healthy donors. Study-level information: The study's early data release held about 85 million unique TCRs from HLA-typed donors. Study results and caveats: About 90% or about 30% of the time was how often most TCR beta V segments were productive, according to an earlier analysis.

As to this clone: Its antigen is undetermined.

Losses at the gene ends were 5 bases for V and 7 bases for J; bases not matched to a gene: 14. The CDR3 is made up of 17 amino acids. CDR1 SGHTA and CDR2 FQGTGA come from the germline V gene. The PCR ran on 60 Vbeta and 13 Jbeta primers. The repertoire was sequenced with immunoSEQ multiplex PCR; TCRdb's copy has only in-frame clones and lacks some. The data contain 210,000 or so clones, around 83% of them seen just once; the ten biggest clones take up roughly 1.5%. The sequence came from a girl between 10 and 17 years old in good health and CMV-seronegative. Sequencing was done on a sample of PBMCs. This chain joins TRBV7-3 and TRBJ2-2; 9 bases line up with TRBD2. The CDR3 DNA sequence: TGTGCCAGCAGCCCGAACTCCAGCGGGAGGAGGAACGGGGAGCTGTTTTTT. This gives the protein CASSPNSSGRRNGELFF.